Here is one T cell receptor (beta chain) with its context. Antigen specificity is unknown. V dropped 5 bases and J dropped 0; count of bases not matched to a gene: 7. The CDR3 runs 16 residues. Per germline, CDR1 SGHAT and CDR2 FQNNGV. The treatment denotes: approximately 18 received Ad26.COV2.S at low or high dose, single or two shots; several received placebo; per-sample allocation not given. Collection of the samples took place on day 63 after the first injection of vaccine or placebo. This entry comes from a study of Ad26.COV2.S vaccination and SARS-CoV-2 variants. TCRdb's table, derived via immunoSEQ multiplex PCR, lists solely in-frame clones and lacks some. In the table there are hundreds of thousands of clones, around 86% of which are singletons. Study-wide results and limits: People who got the vaccine had more spike-specific TCR breadth than people who got placebo. TCR breadth and depth analyses may have underestimated total T cell responses. The study found similar non-spike TCR breadth in vaccine and placebo recipients.

The sequenced sample was peripheral blood, obtained in a trial of Ad26.COV2.S vaccine versus placebo. This TCR came from a person aged 18-65 years who received the Ad26.COV2.S COVID-19 vaccine or a placebo. The chain is built from TRBV11-2 and TRBJ2-1; 7 bases are shared with TRBD1. CDR3 nucleotide sequence: TGTGCCAGCAGCCCAGGGGGTGCCAGCTCCTACAATGAGCAGTTCTTC. This gives the protein CASSPGGASSYNEQFF.